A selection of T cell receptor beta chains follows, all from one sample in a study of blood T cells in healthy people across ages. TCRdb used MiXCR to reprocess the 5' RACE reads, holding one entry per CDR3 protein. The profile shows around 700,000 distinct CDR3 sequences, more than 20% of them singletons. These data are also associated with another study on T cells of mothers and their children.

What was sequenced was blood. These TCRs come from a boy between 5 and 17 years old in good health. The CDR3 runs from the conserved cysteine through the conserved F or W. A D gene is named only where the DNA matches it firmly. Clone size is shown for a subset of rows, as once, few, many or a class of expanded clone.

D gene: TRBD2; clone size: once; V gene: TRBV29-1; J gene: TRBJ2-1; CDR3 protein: CSVDGGLAGPSYNEQFF; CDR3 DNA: TGCAGCGTTGATGGTGGTCTAGCGGGGCCCTCCTACAATGAGCAGTTCTTC
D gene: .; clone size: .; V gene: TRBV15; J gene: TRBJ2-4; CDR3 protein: CATSGRTDLAKNIQYF; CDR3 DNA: TGTGCCACCAGCGGCCGGACAGACCTAGCCAAAAACATTCAGTACTTC
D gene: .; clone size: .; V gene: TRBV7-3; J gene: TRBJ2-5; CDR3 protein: CASSQPGRLQETQYF; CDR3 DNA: TGTGCCAGCAGCCAACCGGGGCGGCTCCAAGAGACCCAGTACTTC
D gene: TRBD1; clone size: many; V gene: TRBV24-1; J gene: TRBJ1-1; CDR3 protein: CATSDSRTGGTEAFF; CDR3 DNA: TGTGCCACCAGTGATTCCCGGACAGGGGGGACTGAAGCTTTCTTT
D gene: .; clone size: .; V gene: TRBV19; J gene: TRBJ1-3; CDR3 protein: CASRDSGSGNTIYF; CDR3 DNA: TGTGCCAGTCGGGATTCGGGGTCTGGAAACACCATATATTTT
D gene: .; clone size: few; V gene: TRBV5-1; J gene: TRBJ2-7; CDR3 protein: CASSSGPKSSYEQYF; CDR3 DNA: TGCGCCAGCAGCTCCGGGCCGAAGAGCTCCTACGAGCAGTACTTC
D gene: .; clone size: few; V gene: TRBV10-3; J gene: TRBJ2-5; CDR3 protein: CAIRLDRTQYF; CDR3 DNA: TGTGCCATCAGACTGGACAGGACCCAGTACTTC
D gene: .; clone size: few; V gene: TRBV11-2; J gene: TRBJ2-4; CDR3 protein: CASSLGRGKVKNIQYF; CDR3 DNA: TGTGCCAGCAGCTTAGGCCGAGGGAAGGTCAAAAACATTCAGTACTTC
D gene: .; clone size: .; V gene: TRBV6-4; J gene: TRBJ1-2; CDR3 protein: CASSASAAGLSWGYTF; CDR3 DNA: TGTGCCAGCAGTGCCTCGGCAGCGGGCCTTTCTTGGGGCTACACCTTC
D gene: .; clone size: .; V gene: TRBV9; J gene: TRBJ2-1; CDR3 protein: CASSVGGPAREQFF; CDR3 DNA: TGTGCCAGCAGCGTAGGCGGCCCAGCCCGCGAGCAGTTCTTC
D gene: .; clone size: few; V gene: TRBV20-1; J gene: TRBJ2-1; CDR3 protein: CSAEDRSSYNEQFF; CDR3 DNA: TGCAGTGCAGAGGACCGGAGCTCCTACAATGAGCAGTTCTTC
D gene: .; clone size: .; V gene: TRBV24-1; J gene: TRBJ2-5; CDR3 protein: CATSEDIGETQYF; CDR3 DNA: TGTGCCACCAGTGAGGATATAGGGGAGACCCAGTACTTC
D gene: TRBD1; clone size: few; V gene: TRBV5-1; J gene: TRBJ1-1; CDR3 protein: CASSWTGGAESTEAFF; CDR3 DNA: TGCGCCAGCAGCTGGACAGGGGGCGCGGAGTCCACTGAAGCTTTCTTT
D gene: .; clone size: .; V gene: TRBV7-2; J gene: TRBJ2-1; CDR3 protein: CASSLAGENNEQFF; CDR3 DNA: TGTGCCAGCAGCTTAGCGGGAGAGAATAATGAGCAGTTCTTC
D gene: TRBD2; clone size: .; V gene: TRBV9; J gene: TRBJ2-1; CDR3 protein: CASSVVSGGYNEQFF; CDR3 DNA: TGTGCCAGCAGCGTAGTTAGCGGGGGTTACAATGAGCAGTTCTTC
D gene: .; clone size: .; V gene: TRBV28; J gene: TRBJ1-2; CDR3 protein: CASSPRQADGYTF; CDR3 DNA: TGTGCCAGCAGTCCCCGACAGGCAGATGGCTACACCTTC
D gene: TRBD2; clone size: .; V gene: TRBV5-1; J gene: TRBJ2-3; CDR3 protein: CASSFTSGGDTQYF; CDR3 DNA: TGCGCCAGCAGCTTTACTAGCGGGGGAGATACGCAGTATTTT
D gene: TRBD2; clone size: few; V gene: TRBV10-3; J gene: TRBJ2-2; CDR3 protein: CAISTSGRLNTGELFF; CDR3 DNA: TGTGCCATCAGTACTAGCGGGAGGTTGAACACCGGGGAGCTGTTTTTT
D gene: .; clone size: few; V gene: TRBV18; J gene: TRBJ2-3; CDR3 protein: CASSPENPDTQYF; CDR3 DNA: TGTGCCAGCTCACCAGAGAACCCCGATACGCAGTATTTT
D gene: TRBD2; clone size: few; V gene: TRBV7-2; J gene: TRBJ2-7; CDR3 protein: CASSFSSGGSYEQYF; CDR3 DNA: TGTGCCAGCAGCTTTTCTAGCGGGGGTTCCTACGAGCAGTACTTC
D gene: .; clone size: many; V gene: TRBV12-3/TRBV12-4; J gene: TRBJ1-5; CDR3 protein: CASSLGRNQPQHF; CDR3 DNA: TGTGCCAGCAGTTTAGGGCGCAATCAGCCCCAGCATTTT
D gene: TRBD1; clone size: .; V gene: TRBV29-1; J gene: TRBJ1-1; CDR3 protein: CSVEADRASEAFF; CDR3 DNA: TGCAGCGTTGAAGCGGACAGGGCATCTGAAGCTTTCTTT
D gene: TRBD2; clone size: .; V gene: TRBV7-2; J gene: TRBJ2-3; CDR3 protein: CASSLGMLAGDTQYF; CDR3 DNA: TGTGCCAGCAGCTTAGGGATGCTAGCGGGAGATACGCAGTATTTT
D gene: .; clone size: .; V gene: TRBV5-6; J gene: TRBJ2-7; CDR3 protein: CASSLSGTLTYEQYF; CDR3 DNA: TGTGCCAGCAGCTTGTCAGGGACCCTAACCTACGAGCAGTACTTC
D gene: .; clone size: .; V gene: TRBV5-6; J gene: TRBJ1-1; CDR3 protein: CASTRFREGFDTEAFF; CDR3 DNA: TGTGCCAGCACCCGATTCCGCGAGGGCTTCGACACTGAAGCTTTCTTT
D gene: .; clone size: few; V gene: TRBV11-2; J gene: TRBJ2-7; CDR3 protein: CASSEQGHSYEQYF; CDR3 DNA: TGTGCCAGCAGCGAACAGGGTCACTCCTACGAGCAGTACTTC
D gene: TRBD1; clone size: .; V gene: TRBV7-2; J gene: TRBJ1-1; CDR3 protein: CASSSQYRDRNTEAFF; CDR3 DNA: TGTGCCAGCAGCTCACAGTACCGGGACAGGAACACTGAAGCTTTCTTT
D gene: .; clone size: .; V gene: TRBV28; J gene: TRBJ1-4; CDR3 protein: CASSLRGQRATNEKLFF; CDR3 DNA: TGTGCCAGCAGTTTACGGGGCCAAAGGGCAACTAATGAAAAACTGTTTTTT
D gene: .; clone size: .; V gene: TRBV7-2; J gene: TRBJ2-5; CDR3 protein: CASSLDIGLTTETQYF; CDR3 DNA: TGTGCCAGCAGCTTAGATATCGGACTCACGACGGAGACCCAGTACTTC
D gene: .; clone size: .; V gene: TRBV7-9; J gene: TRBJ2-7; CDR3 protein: CASGPPGIEQYF; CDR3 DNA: TGTGCCAGCGGACCCCCAGGGATTGAGCAGTACTTC
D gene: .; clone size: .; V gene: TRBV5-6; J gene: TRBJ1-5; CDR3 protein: CASSPGWGPNQPQHF; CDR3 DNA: TGTGCCAGCAGCCCTGGGTGGGGCCCTAATCAGCCCCAGCATTTT
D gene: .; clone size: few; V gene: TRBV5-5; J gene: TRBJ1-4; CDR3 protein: CASSLETQSEKLFF; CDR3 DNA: TGTGCCAGCAGCTTGGAGACTCAAAGTGAAAAACTGTTTTTT
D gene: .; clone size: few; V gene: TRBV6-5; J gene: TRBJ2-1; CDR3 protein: CASRPSYNEQFF; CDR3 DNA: TGTGCCAGCCGGCCATCATACAATGAGCAGTTCTTC
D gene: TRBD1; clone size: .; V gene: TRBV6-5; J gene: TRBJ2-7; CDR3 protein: CASSYAQLTGGFHEQYF; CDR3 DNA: TGTGCCAGCAGTTACGCGCAGCTAACAGGGGGCTTCCACGAGCAGTACTTC
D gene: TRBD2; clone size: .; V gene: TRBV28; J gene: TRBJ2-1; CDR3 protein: CASSPQREGLEQFF; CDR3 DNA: TGTGCCAGCAGTCCCCAGCGGGAGGGTCTTGAGCAGTTCTTC
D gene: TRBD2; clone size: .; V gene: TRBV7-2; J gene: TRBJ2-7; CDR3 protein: CASSKGLAGEQYF; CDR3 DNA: TGTGCCAGCAGCAAGGGACTAGCGGGGGAGCAGTACTTC
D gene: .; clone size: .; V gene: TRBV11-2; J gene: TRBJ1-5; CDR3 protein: CASSLVAGVHSNQPQHF; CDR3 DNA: TGTGCCAGCAGCTTAGTAGCAGGGGTTCATAGCAATCAGCCCCAGCATTTT
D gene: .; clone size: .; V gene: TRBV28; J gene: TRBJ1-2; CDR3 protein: CASRTVTNYGYTF; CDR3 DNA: TGTGCCAGCAGGACTGTCACTAACTATGGCTACACCTTC
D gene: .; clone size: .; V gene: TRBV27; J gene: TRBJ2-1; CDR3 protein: CASSLGDSNEQFF; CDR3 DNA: TGTGCCAGCAGTTTAGGGGATTCCAATGAGCAGTTCTTC
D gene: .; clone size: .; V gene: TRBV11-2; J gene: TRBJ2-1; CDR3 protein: CASNLQQTYEQFF; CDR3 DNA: TGTGCCAGCAACTTGCAACAGACATATGAGCAGTTCTTC
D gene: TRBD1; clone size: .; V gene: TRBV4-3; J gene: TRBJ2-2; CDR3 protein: CASSQDGGQGATGELFF; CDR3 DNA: TGCGCCAGCAGCCAAGATGGTGGACAGGGGGCAACCGGGGAGCTGTTTTTT
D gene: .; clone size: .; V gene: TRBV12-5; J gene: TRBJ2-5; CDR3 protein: CASGLVLGGEETQYF; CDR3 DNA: TGTGCTAGTGGTTTGGTACTGGGAGGAGAAGAGACCCAGTACTTC
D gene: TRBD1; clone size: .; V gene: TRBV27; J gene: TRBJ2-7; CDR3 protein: CASSRTGENYEQYF; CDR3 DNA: TGTGCCAGCAGTAGGACAGGGGAAAACTACGAGCAGTACTTC
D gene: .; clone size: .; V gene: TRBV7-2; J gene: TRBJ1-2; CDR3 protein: CASSLLAGPSNYGYTF; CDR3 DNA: TGTGCCAGCAGCTTATTGGCGGGCCCCTCTAACTATGGCTACACCTTC
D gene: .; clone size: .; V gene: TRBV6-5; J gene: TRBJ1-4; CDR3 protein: CASSYSHELARGNELLFF; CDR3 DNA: TGTGCCAGCAGTTACTCCCACGAATTAGCCAGGGGCAATGAGTTACTGTTTTTT
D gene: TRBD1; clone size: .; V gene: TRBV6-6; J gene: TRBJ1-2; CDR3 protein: CASSSLQGGVYGYTF; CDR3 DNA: TGTGCCAGCAGTTCCTTACAGGGGGGGGTCTATGGCTACACCTTC
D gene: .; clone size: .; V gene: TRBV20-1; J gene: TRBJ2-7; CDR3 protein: CSAFQDYEQYF; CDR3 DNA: TGCAGTGCGTTTCAGGACTACGAGCAGTACTTC
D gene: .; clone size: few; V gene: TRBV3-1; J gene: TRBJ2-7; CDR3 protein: CASSLKAGSYEQYF; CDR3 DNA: TGTGCCAGCAGCCTTAAAGCGGGCTCCTACGAGCAGTACTTC
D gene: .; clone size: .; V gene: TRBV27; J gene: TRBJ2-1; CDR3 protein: CASSPPAATAYNEQFF; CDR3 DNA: TGTGCCAGCAGTCCTCCTGCGGCCACGGCCTACAATGAGCAGTTCTTC
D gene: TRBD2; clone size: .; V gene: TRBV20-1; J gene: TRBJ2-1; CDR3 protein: CSATSAGVSYNEQFF; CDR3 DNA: TGCAGTGCTACATCGGCGGGGGTGTCCTACAATGAGCAGTTCTTC
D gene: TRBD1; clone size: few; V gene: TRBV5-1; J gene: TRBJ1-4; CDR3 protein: CASSFSGGALNEKLFF; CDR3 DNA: TGCGCCAGCAGCTTCTCAGGGGGGGCGCTGAATGAAAAACTGTTTTTT
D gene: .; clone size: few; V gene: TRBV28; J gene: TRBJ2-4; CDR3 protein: CASSLQGSTKNIQYF; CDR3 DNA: TGTGCCAGCAGCCTCCAGGGGAGTACCAAAAACATTCAGTACTTC
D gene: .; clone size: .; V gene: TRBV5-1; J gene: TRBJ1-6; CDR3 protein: CASGNDGDNSPLHF; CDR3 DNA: TGCGCCAGCGGCAATGATGGGGATAATTCACCCCTCCACTTT
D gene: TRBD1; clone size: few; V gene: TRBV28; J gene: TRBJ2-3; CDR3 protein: CASSTTGGTDTQYF; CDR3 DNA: TGTGCCAGCAGTACCACAGGGGGCACAGATACGCAGTATTTT
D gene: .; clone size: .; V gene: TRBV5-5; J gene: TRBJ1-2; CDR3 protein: CASSLTATSRPGGYTF; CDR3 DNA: TGTGCCAGCAGCTTGACTGCCACCTCCCGACCCGGTGGCTACACCTTC
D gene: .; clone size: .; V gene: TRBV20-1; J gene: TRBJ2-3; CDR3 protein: CSARDHTTDTQYF; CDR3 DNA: TGCAGTGCCAGGGACCATACTACAGATACGCAGTATTTT